Following are 14 T cell receptor beta chains from one sample sequenced in a study of shared clonotypes between healthy human individuals. CD45RO-negative cells were positively selected for CCR7, leaving out terminally differentiated effector memory CD45RA+ cells. Libraries were prepared by immunoSEQ multiplex PCR; TCRdb keeps only in-frame clonotypes and omits some of them. The sample has fewer than 700,000 clones, roughly 95% seen once. Sequences were obtained from naive CD8+ T cells sorted from blood. These TCRs come from a woman under 40 in good health.

The chain joins TRBV15 to TRBJ1-5; D is possibly TRBD1 (5 bases). Germline V gene data show CDR1 as LNHNV and CDR2 as YYDKDF (reference sequence). The CDR3 loop spans 14 amino acids. V lost 5 bases to trimming and J lost 2 bases, with 10 bases between them. This chain's CDR3 is CATSLWGRNQPQHF. As DNA, the CDR3 is TGTGCCACCAGCCTCTGGGGCCGCAATCAGCCCCAGCATTTT.

The genes are TRBV19 and TRBJ2-1, with 8 bases lining up with TRBD2. After removal of 6 bases from V and 6 bases from J, the junction contained 4 bases not matched to a gene. The germline V gene encodes CDR1 LNHDA and CDR2 SQIVND (reference sequence). This CDR3 spans 13 amino acids. This CDR3 reads CASRLSGSNEQFF. The CDR3 DNA reads as TGTGCCAGTAGACTCAGCGGGAGCAATGAGCAGTTCTTC.

This rearrangement joins TRBV25-1 to TRBJ2-7, with 9 bases aligning to TRBD2. Per the germline V gene, CDR1 is MGHDK and CDR2 is SYGVNS. J lost 1 base, V lost 0 bases, and 1 base had no gene match. The CDR3 has 15 residues. As DNA, the CDR3 is TGTGCCAGCAGTGAATATAGCGGGAGTTCCTACGAGCAGTACTTC. Translated, it gives CASSEYSGSSYEQYF.

This chain links TRBV10-2 with TRBJ2-7; D may be TRBD2 (6 bases). The CDR3 has 16 amino acids. Trimming cost V 5 bases and J 2 bases, with 19 bases left between them. CDR1 WSHSY and CDR2 SAAADI come from the germline V gene. In DNA form, the CDR3 reads TGCGCCAGCAGTACTATTAGCGGAATTATCACCTACGAGCAGTACTTC. It codes for CASSTISGIITYEQYF.

This clone was counted a single time. V usage is TRBV28 and J usage is TRBJ2-7; D possibly corresponds to TRBD1 (6 bases). The length of the CDR3 is 14 residues. Trimming took 7 bases from V and 4 from J, leaving 17 bases between them. From germline, CDR1 is MDHEN and CDR2 SYDVKM. The CDR3 DNA follows: TGTGCCAGCAAAACAGGGTTAGGGGCTTACGAGCAGTACTTC. Residues: CASKTGLGAYEQYF.

CDR3 DNA sequence: TGTGCCAGTAGTATGTTAGCGGGAGGGTCAGATACGCAGTATTTT. Its translation: CASSMLAGGSDTQYF. V and J are TRBV19 and TRBJ2-3; 11 nucleotides align to TRBD2. J lost 4 bases, V lost 3 bases, and 3 bases had no gene match. The CDR3 spans 15 residues. CDR1 is LNHDA and CDR2 is SQIVND in the germline V gene (reference sequence). Filled out from reference TRBV19 and TRBJ2-3, the complete variable domain reads DGGITQSPKYLFRKEGQNVTLSCEQNLNHDAMYWYRQDPGQGLRLIYYSQIVNDFQKGDIAEGYSVSREKKESFPLTVTSAQKNPTAFYLCASSMLAGGSDTQYFGPGTRLTVL.

The genes are TRBV5-3 and TRBJ1-1, with unresolved D. TRBV5-3 is marked as an open reading frame, function uncertain. The CDR3 covers 14 residues. V was cut by 6 bases and J by 1 base, with 13 bases left in between. CDR3 sequence reads: CARTTYPGNTEAFF. In nucleotides, the CDR3 is TGTGCCAGAACCACCTACCCAGGGAACACTGAAGCTTTCTTT.

The chain is built from TRBV27 and TRBJ2-2; D is possibly TRBD1 (5 bases). Germline V gives CDR1 MNHEY, CDR2 SMNVEV (reference sequence). The germline V and J ends were trimmed by 2 bases and 3 bases, with 19 bases remaining between them. The CDR3 loop spans 18 amino acids. DNA of the CDR3: TGTGCCAGCAGTTTAGAGAATAGGGTCAGGGCTGACACCGGGGAGCTGTTTTTT. Translation: CASSLENRVRADTGELFF.

The chain links TRBV5-6 to TRBJ2-1; D not resolved. The CDR3 length is 17 residues. V was pared by 0 bases and J by 0 bases, with 13 bases between. Looked up from germline, CDR1 is SGHDT and CDR2 is YYEEEE. CDR3 nucleotides: TGTGCCAGCAGCTTGGGGGCTGCGCCTAGCTCCTACAATGAGCAGTTCTTC. This gives the protein CASSLGAAPSSYNEQFF.

This chain links TRBV19 with TRBJ2-4; 7 bases map to TRBD1. Trimming removed 9 bases from V and 3 bases from J; junction bases left unmatched: 5. This CDR3 region has 13 residues. Germline CDR1 reads LNHDA; CDR2 reads SQIVND (reference sequence). The CDR3 region is CARKDRHKNIQYF. CDR3 coding DNA: TGTGCCAGAAAGGACAGGCACAAAAACATTCAGTACTTC.

The CDR3 nucleotides are TGTGCCAGCAGTTCTCGGACAGACCCCACCGGGGAGCTGTTTTTT. This codes for CASSSRTDPTGELFF. This chain links TRBV28 with TRBJ2-2; the D gene is possibly TRBD1 (6 bases). The germline gives CDR1 MDHEN, CDR2 SYDVKM. The CDR3 consists of 15 residues. V dropped 4 bases and J dropped 4 bases, with 13 bases sitting between them.

The rearrangement links TRBV5-4 to TRBJ2-7; the match to TRBD2 covers 10 bases. In germline, CDR1 is SGHNT, CDR2 YYREEE (reference sequence). The CDR3 is 15 amino acids. J lost 4 bases, V lost 4 bases, and 8 bases had no gene match. For the CDR3, the DNA is TGTGCCAGCAGCGATGGACTAGCGGTTTCGTACGAGCAGTACTTC. This translates into CASSDGLAVSYEQYF.

This chain links TRBV2 with TRBJ2-2; possible D gene TRBD2, 6 bases. The germline gives CDR1 SNHLY, CDR2 FYNNEI. CDR3 length equals 12 residues. V lost 5 bases, J lost 10 bases, and 11 bases lay in between. The CDR3 bases are TGTGCCAGCAGTCAGGACTATACGGAGCTGTTTTTT. Translating it yields CASSQDYTELFF.

The chain combines TRBV28 with TRBJ2-2, with D perhaps assigned TRBD1 or TRBD2 (5 bases each). The CDR3 consists of 13 residues. Trimming took off 5 bases at V and 7 bases at J, with 11 bases between the two ends. CDR1 MDHEN and CDR2 SYDVKM come from the germline V gene. CDR3 in DNA: TGTGCCAGCAGTGGGACGGAGAGCGGGGAGCTGTTTTTT. Its translation: CASSGTESGELFF.